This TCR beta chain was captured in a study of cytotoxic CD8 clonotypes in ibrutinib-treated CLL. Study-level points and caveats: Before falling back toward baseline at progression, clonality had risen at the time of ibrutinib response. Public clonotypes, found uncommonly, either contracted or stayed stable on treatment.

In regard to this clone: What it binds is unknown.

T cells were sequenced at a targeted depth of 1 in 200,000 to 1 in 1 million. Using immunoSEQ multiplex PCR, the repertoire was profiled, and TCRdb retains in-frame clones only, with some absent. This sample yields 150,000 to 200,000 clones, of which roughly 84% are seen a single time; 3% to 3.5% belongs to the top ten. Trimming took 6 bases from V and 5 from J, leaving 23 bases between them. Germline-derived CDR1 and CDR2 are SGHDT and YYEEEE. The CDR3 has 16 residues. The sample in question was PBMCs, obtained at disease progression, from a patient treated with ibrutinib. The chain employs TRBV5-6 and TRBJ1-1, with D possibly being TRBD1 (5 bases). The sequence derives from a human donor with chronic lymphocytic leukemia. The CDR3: CASNPPSGRVRTEAFF. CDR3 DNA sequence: TGTGCCAGCAACCCCCCTTCAGGCAGGGTGAGGACTGAAGCTTTCTTT.